Below, 16 T cell receptor beta chains from the same sample are listed, as sequenced in a study of T-cell memory formation after mild COVID-19. TCRdb ran MiXCR on the 5' RACE reads and lists one entry per CDR3 protein. The sample includes 500,000 to 650,000 distinct CDR3 sequences, roughly a fifth of them seen just once. Sample: PBMCs or a T cell subset sorted from them (not recorded which). Source of these receptors: an adult woman who had mild COVID-19 (a few samples of this study predate the infection). Cell type and time point are not known.

This chain uses TRBV2 with TRBJ1-2; D may be TRBD1 (5 bases). The CDR3 is 11 residues long. The V end was cut by 11 bases, the J end by 4 bases, with 11 bases between. Germline V gene lookup returns CDR1 SNHLY and CDR2 FYNNEI. In nucleotides, the CDR3 is TGTGCCTTTGGGGGGTCCTATGGCTACACCTTC. The encoded protein is CAFGGSYGYTF.

The gene calls are TRBV4-1 and TRBJ1-5; D is uncertain. The CDR3 contains 14 residues. In germline, CDR1 is MGHRA, CDR2 YSYEKL. Trimming pared 3 bases from V and 5 bases from J, leaving 11 bases between. The DNA of the CDR3 is TGCGCCAGCAGCCACTCCCTGGATTATCAGCCCCAGCATTTT. Translated: CASSHSLDYQPQHF.

The genes are TRBV24-1 and TRBJ2-3; TRBD1 aligns across 10 bases. Germline CDR1 KGHDR, CDR2 SFDVKD. Trimming removed 4 bases from V and 6 bases from J; junction bases left unmatched: 12. There are 17 residues in the CDR3. CDR3 residues: CATSDPRTGGLFDTQYF. CDR3 sequence (DNA): TGTGCCACCAGTGACCCCCGGACAGGGGGTCTCTTCGATACGCAGTATTTT.

The chain joins TRBV5-1 to TRBJ2-7; TRBD1 agrees at 11 bases. The CDR3 totals 15 residues. The germline V gene has CDR1 SGHRS and CDR2 YFSETQ. The junction had 3 bases not matched to a gene; V was cut back by 2 bases and J by 2 bases. The DNA for the CDR3 is TGCGCCAGCAGCTTCGGGACAGGGGGGCCCTACGAGCAGTACTTC. Its translation: CASSFGTGGPYEQYF. The full variable domain, in which reference TRBV5-1 and TRBJ2-7 provide the parts outside the CDR3, is KAGVTQTPRYLIKTRGQQVTLSCSPISGHRSVSWYQQTPGQGLQFLFEYFSETQRNKGNFPGRFSGRQFSNSRSEMNVSTLELGDSALYLCASSFGTGGPYEQYFGPGTRLTVT.

This chain joins TRBV15 and TRBJ1-4; possible D gene TRBD1, 5 bases. Germline V gives CDR1 LNHNV, CDR2 YYDKDF (reference sequence). The CDR3 totals 14 residues. Trimming shortened V by 0 bases and J by 8 bases, and 10 bases separated the two germline ends. The CDR3 coding sequence is TGTGCCACCAGCAGAGACAGGGCGGTGGAAAAACTGTTTTTT. It translates to CATSRDRAVEKLFF. Based on the CDR3 plus reference TRBV15 and TRBJ1-4, the full variable domain is DAMVIQNPRYQVTQFGKPVTLSCSQTLNHNVMYWYQQKSSQAPKLLFHYYDKDFNNEADTPDNFQSRRPNTSFCFLDIRSPGLGDTAMYLCATSRDRAVEKLFFGSGTQLSVL.

The rearrangement joins TRBV6-5 to TRBJ2-2, with D unclear. Germline values: CDR1 MNHEY, CDR2 SVGAGI. The CDR3 is 13 residues long. The V gene lost 0 bases and the J gene lost 6 bases, with 5 bases spanning the gap. This CDR3 is CASSYSKSGELFF. CDR3 sequence (DNA): TGTGCCAGCAGTTACTCGAAATCCGGGGAGCTGTTTTTT.

This clonotype was seen at least ten times. The V and J genes are TRBV7-9 and TRBJ2-1, with no clear D. The germline V gene encodes CDR1 SEHNR and CDR2 FQNEAQ (reference sequence). This CDR3 contains 16 residues. Trimming took off 2 bases at V and 6 bases at J, with 17 bases between the two ends. The DNA for the CDR3 is TGTGCCAGCAGCTTATTCGGTGGATTCGGCCGCAATGAGCAGTTCTTC. This codes for CASSLFGGFGRNEQFF.

This clonotype was seen a few times. The rearrangement joins TRBV4-1 to TRBJ2-1; 9 positions agree with TRBD2. V dropped 4 bases and J dropped 7; count of bases not matched to a gene: 11. Germline V gene data show CDR1 as MGHRA and CDR2 as YSYEKL. The CDR3 has 16 residues. CDR3 bases: TGCGCCAGCAGCCTTTTGGATAGCGGGAGAGGGAATGAGCAGTTCTTC. This codes for CASSLLDSGRGNEQFF.

Worth noting for this clonotype: The junction departs from the called germline gene at one end, perhaps through a read error. V usage is TRBV5-1 and J usage is TRBJ2-7; D not resolved. Per the germline V gene, CDR1 is SGHRS and CDR2 is YFSETQ. This CDR3 is built from 13 residues. As DNA, the CDR3 is TGCGCCAGCAGCTTTGGCAGAATGGACGAGCACTACTTC. Its protein product is CASSFGRMDEHYF.

This clonotype has at least ten counts. The DNA for the CDR3 is TGTGCCAGCAGCTTAGATGCGCGGGAGGGCCTTCGTCGTGAGCAGTTCTTC. It codes for CASSLDAREGLRREQFF. The rearrangement joins TRBV7-2 to TRBJ2-1; 9 bases are shared with TRBD2. Germline CDR1 SGHTA, CDR2 FQGNSA. The CDR3 loop spans 17 amino acids. The trim removed 1 base at V and 9 bases at J, leaving 13 bases unmatched.

V and J are TRBV6-5 and TRBJ1-6, with D perhaps matching TRBD1 (6 bases). This CDR3 has 18 amino acids. V gave up 2 bases and J gave up 6 bases, with 20 bases separating them. Germline V gene data show CDR1 as MNHEY and CDR2 as SVGAGI. CDR3 nucleotide sequence: TGTGCCAGCAGTTACAGGGTGTCACAGGGAGCTGGTAATTCACCCCTCCACTTT. It specifies CASSYRVSQGAGNSPLHF.

This clonotype was counted a few times. In DNA, the CDR3 is TGTGCCAGCAGCTTAGTGGGCAGGGGGAACGAGCAGTACTTC. Protein product: CASSLVGRGNEQYF. The chain combines TRBV7-9 with TRBJ2-7; 7 bases line up with TRBD1. CDR1 and CDR2 from the germline V gene are SEHNR and FQNEAQ (reference sequence). The trim removed 1 base at V and 5 bases at J, leaving 5 bases unmatched. The CDR3 is made up of 14 amino acids.

This clonotype turned up a few times. The V gene is TRBV6-1, the J gene TRBJ1-5; 9 positions agree with TRBD1. From germline, CDR1 is MNHNS and CDR2 SASEGT. Unmatched junction bases numbered 10, after V lost 2 bases and J lost 8 bases. The CDR3 sequence is 16 residues long. The CDR3 loop reads CASSERTGDTQKPQHF. The CDR3 region has the DNA TGTGCCAGCAGTGAACGGACAGGGGATACACAGAAGCCCCAGCATTTT.

This clonotype was counted a few times. V usage is TRBV4-2 and J usage is TRBJ2-4; tentatively, D is TRBD1 (7 bases). This CDR3 has 17 residues. Trimming pared 4 bases from V and 1 base from J, leaving 17 bases between. From germline, CDR1 is LGHNA and CDR2 YNFKEQ. The CDR3, as DNA: TGTGCCAGCAGCCCAGGGGGGACTCCCCGCGCCAAAAACATTCAGTACTTC. This translates into CASSPGGTPRAKNIQYF.

This clonotype came up a few times. This chain connects TRBV6-5 to TRBJ1-5, with TRBD1 matching over 8 bases. Trimming at V came to 6 bases and at J to 9 bases, leaving 10 bases not matched to a gene. Germline V gene lookup returns CDR1 MNHEY and CDR2 SVGAGI. CDR3 length equals 14 residues. The CDR3 reads CASSDRGERGPQHF. As DNA, the CDR3 is TGTGCCAGCAGCGACAGGGGCGAGCGTGGGCCCCAGCATTTT.

This clonotype was counted between two and nine times. V is TRBV27 and J is TRBJ2-2, with 9 bases aligning to TRBD1. This CDR3 has 18 residues. After removal of 5 bases from V and 0 bases from J, the junction contained 10 bases not matched to a gene. The germline V gene encodes CDR1 MNHEY and CDR2 SMNVEV (reference sequence). CDR3 residues: CASSVLTGGVANTGELFF. Here the CDR3 DNA reads TGTGCCAGCAGTGTCCTCACAGGGGGCGTTGCGAACACCGGGGAGCTGTTTTTT.